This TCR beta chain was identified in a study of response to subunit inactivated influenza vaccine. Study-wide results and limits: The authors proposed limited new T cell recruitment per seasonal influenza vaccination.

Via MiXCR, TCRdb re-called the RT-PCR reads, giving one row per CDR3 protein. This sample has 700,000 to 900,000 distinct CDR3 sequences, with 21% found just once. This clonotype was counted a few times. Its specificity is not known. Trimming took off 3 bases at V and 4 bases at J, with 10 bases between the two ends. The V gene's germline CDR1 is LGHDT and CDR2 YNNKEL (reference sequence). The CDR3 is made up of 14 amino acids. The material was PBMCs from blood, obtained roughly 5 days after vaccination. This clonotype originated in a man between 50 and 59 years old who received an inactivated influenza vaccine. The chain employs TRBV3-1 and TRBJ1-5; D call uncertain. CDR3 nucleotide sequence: TGTGCCAGCAGCCATGCAACGGGGAATCAGCCCCAGCATTTT. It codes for CASSHATGNQPQHF.